This T cell receptor (beta chain) was obtained from a study of Graves' ophthalmopathy and Graves' hyperthyroidism. Study-wide results and limits: Ophthalmopathy and stable hyperthyroidism were discriminated by a 13-signature model, with 87.88% sensitivity and 81.08% specificity.

This clonotype was seen many times. Antigen specificity is unknown. For repertoire sequencing, the TCR beta CDR3 regions were amplified from RNA transcripts. The library came from an HTBI-primed first-round RT-PCR and a second-round multiplex PCR. TCRdb re-called the multiplex PCR reads with MiXCR, one entry per CDR3 protein. The sample carries almost 750,000 distinct CDR3 sequences, roughly 40% recorded once. Pregnant or lactating patients and those with other autoimmune diseases or uncontrolled infections were excluded. Patients were diagnosed from clinical symptoms, serum thyroxine, TRAb, thyroid ultrasound and orbital computed tomography. With 10 bases removed from V and 1 base from J, the gap between germline ends came to 14 bases. Germline assignment: CDR1 ENHRY and CDR2 SYGVKD. The CDR3 is 14 residues long.

J is TRBJ1-3 and V is TRBV10-3; tentative D call: TRBD1 (5 bases). This receptor was identified in an adult man with Graves' ophthalmopathy. The sample was peripheral blood. CDR3 nucleotide sequence: TGTGCCAGCAGCCCGGGGACGTCTGGAAACACCATATATTTT. Translating it yields CASSPGTSGNTIYF.